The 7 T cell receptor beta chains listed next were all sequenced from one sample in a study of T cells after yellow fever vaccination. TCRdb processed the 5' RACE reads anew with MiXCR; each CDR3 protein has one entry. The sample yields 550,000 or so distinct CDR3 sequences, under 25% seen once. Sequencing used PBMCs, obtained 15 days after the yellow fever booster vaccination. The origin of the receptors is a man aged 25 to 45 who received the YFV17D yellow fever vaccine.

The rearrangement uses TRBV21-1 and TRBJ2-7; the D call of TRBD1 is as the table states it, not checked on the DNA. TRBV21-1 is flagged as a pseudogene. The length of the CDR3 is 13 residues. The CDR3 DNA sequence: TGTGCCTGTTACCCGGACAGGGGCTACGAGCAGTACTTC. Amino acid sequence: CACYPDRGYEQYF.

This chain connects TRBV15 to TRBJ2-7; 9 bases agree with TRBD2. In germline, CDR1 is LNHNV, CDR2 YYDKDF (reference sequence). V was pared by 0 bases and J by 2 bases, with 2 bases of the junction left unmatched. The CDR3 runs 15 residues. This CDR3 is CATSRDTSGPYEQYF. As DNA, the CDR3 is TGTGCCACCAGCAGAGATACTAGCGGGCCCTACGAGCAGTACTTC.

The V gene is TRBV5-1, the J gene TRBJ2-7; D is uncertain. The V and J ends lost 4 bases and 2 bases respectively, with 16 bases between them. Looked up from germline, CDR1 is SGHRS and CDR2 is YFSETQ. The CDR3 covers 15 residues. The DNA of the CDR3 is TGCGCCAGCAGCGGTGGTACGAGTAGCACCTACGAGCAGTACTTC. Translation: CASSGGTSSTYEQYF.

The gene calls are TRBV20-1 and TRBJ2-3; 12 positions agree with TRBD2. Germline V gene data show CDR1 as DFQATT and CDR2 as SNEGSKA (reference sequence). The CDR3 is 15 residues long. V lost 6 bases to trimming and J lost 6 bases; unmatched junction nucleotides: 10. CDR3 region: CSAHAASGGEDTQYF. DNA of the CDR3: TGCAGTGCGCACGCCGCTAGCGGGGGGGAGGATACGCAGTATTTT.

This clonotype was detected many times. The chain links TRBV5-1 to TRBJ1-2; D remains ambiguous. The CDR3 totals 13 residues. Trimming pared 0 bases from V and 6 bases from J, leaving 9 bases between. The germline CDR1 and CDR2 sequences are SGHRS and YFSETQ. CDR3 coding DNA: TGCGCCAGCAGCTTGGAATTCGTTGATGGCTACACCTTC. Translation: CASSLEFVDGYTF.

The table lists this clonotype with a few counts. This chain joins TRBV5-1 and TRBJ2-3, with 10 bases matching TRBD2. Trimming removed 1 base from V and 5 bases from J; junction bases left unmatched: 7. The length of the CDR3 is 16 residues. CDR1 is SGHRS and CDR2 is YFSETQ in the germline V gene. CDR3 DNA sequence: TGCGCCAGCAGCTTGTTAACTAGCGGGGAGATAGATACGCAGTATTTT. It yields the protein CASSLLTSGEIDTQYF.

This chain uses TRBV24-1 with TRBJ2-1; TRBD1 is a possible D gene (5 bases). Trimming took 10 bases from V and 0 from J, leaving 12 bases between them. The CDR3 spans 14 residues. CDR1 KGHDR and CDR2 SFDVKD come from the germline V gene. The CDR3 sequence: CATGAPSSYNEQFF. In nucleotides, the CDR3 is TGTGCCACAGGGGCTCCCAGCTCCTACAATGAGCAGTTCTTC.